This TCR beta chain is from a study of cytomegalovirus exposure and HLA in healthy donors. This CDR3 contains 13 residues. The germline V and J ends were trimmed by 6 bases and 5 bases, with 10 bases remaining between them. Germline V gives CDR1 ENHRY, CDR2 SYGVKD. The primer mix had 60 Vbeta and 13 Jbeta primers. TCRdb's copy holds only in-frame clones and misses some; the assay was immunoSEQ multiplex PCR. The sample holds roughly 230,000 clones, around 90% seen once. This clone has just one count. The antigen remains undetermined. Points from the study as a whole: In vitro testing confirmed three CMV-associated chains as specific for CMV antigens.

The sample was PBMCs. The chain links TRBV10-3 to TRBJ1-4; possible D gene TRBD1, 6 bases. The receptor comes from a girl aged 2 to 10 in good health and CMV-seronegative. CDR3 DNA: TGTGCCATCAGACAGGGTGCCAATGAAAAACTGTTTTTT. As protein: CAIRQGANEKLFF.